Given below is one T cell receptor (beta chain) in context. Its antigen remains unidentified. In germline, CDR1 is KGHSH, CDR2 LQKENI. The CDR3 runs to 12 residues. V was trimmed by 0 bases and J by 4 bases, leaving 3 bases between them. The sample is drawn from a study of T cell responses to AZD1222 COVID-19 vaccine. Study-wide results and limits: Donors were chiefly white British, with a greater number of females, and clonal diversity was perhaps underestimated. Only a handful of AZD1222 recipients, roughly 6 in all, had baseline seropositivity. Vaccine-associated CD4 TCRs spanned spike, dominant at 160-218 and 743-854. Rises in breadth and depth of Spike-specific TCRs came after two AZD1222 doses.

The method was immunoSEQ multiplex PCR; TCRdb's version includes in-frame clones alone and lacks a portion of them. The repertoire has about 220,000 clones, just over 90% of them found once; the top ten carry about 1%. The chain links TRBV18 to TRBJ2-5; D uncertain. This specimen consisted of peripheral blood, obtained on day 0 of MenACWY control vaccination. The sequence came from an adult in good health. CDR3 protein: CASSPPLETQYF. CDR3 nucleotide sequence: TGTGCCAGCTCACCACCGCTAGAGACCCAGTACTTC.